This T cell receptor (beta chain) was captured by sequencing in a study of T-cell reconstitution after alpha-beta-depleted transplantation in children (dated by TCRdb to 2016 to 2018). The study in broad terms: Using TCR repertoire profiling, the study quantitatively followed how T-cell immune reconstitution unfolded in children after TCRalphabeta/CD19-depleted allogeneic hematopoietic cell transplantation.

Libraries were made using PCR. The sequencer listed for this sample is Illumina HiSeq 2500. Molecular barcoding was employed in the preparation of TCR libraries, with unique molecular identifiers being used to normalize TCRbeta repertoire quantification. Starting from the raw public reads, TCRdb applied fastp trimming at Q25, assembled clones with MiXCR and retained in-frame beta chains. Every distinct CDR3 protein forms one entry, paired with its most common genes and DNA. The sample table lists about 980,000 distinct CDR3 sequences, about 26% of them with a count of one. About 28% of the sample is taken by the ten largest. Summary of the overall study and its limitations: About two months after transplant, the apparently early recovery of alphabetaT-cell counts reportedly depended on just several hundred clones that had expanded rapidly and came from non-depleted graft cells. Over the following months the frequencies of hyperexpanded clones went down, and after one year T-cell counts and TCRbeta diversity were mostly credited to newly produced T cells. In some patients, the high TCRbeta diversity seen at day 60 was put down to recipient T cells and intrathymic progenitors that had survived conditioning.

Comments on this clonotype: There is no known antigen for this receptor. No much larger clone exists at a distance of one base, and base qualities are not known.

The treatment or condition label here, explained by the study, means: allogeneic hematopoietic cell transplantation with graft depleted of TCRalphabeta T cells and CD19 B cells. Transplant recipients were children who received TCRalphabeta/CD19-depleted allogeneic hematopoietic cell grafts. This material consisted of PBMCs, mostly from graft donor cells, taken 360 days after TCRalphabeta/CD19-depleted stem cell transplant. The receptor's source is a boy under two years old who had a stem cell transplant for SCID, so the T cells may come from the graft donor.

The nucleotides are TGTGCCAGCAGCTCCGGGACGCCCCTCTATGGCTACACCTTC. Its protein product is CASSSGTPLYGYTF. The chain is assembled from TRBV2 and TRBJ1-2; the D gene is possibly TRBD1, with 5 bases matching. Trimming at the junction amounts to 6 bases on V and 4 bases on J, and the germline ends lie 15 bases apart. Per the germline V gene, SNHLY is the CDR1 and FYNNEI is the CDR2. The CDR3 contains 14 residues, cysteine and phenylalanine counted. The retained sequence is limited to the CDR3, 42 bases, with the frame set at the first base.